The 10 T cell receptor beta chains reported below all come from one sample, sequenced in a study of response to subunit inactivated influenza vaccine. TCRdb reanalysed the RT-PCR reads using MiXCR and keeps one entry per CDR3 protein. The sample records approximately 500,000 distinct CDR3 sequences, approximately 22% being singletons. These same records also appear under a second study, on T cells expressing NK-cell markers. This second report adds: 5'RACE template switching built TCR beta cDNA with unique molecular identifiers.

Specimen: CD4+ T cells sorted from PBMCs, collected about 13 days after vaccination. The receptors derive from a man aged 50 or older who received an inactivated influenza vaccine.

There are a few counts of this clonotype. The chain recombines TRBV6-2 or TRBV6-3 with TRBJ2-1; D may be TRBD1 (6 bases). This CDR3 spans 15 amino acids. Trimming removed 5 bases at V and 4 bases at J, with 15 bases between. Per germline, CDR1 MNHEY and CDR2 SVGEGT. For the CDR3, the DNA is TGTGCCAGCAGTCCAGACTACCAGGGGTACAATGAGCAGTTCTTC. Its translation: CASSPDYQGYNEQFF.

This clonotype was seen more than once but under ten times. This chain connects TRBV19 to TRBJ2-1, with a possible D match to TRBD1 (5 bases). The V and J ends lost 4 bases and 5 bases respectively, with 15 bases between them. The CDR3 has 15 residues. Germline V gene lookup returns CDR1 LNHDA and CDR2 SQIVND (reference sequence). CDR3 coding DNA: TGTGCCAGTAGTAACGAAGACAGAATTAACAATGAGCAGTTCTTC. It encodes CASSNEDRINNEQFF.

Only a few counts were recorded for this clonotype. The chain links TRBV5-1 to TRBJ2-7; D unclear. V dropped 4 bases and J dropped 4 bases, with 12 bases sitting between them. Germline V CDR1 and CDR2: SGHRS, YFSETQ. There are 13 residues in the CDR3. Written as DNA, the CDR3 is TGCGCCAGCAGCCGGGTAGGGCGGTACGAGCAGTACTTC. Translating gives CASSRVGRYEQYF. Drawing the rest from reference TRBV5-1 and TRBJ2-7, the complete variable domain is KAGVTQTPRYLIKTRGQQVTLSCSPISGHRSVSWYQQTPGQGLQFLFEYFSETQRNKGNFPGRFSGRQFSNSRSEMNVSTLELGDSALYLCASSRVGRYEQYFGPGTRLTVT.

The rearrangement links TRBV25-1 to TRBJ2-1; 7 bases map to TRBD2. Germline values: CDR1 MGHDK, CDR2 SYGVNS. The CDR3 is made up of 18 amino acids. After removal of 4 bases from V and 6 bases from J, the junction contained 18 bases not matched to a gene. The CDR3 is CASSGIGSGGPWANEQFF. The DNA of the CDR3 is TGTGCCAGCAGTGGTATCGGGTCGGGAGGACCCTGGGCCAATGAGCAGTTCTTC.

The rearrangement uses TRBV10-3 and TRBJ1-2; no reliable D call. The germline V gene encodes CDR1 ENHRY and CDR2 SYGVKD. CDR3 length equals 14 residues. V was pared by 3 bases and J by 4 bases, with 12 bases between. CDR3: CAISDLSGIYGYTF. The CDR3 nucleotides are TGTGCCATCAGTGATCTCTCGGGGATCTATGGCTACACCTTC.

The chain combines TRBV4-1 with TRBJ1-6, with TRBD1 matching 10 bases. The CDR3 length is 14 residues. Germline CDR1 is MGHRA and CDR2 is YSYEKL. V dropped 5 bases and J dropped 8; count of bases not matched to a gene: 3. The CDR3 loop is CASSYGQGDSPLHF. DNA of the CDR3: TGCGCCAGCAGCTACGGACAGGGGGATTCACCCCTCCACTTT.

About this clonotype: Germline is not matched at one junction end, which may reflect a read error. The chain links TRBV28 to TRBJ2-4; 9 positions agree with TRBD1. Per germline, CDR1 MDHEN and CDR2 SYDVKM. CDR3 size: 16 residues. In nucleotides, the CDR3 is TGTGCCAGCAGCCCAGGGACAGGGCGAGGCAAAAACATTCGGTACTTC. Protein product: CASSPGTGRGKNIRYF.

This clonotype has more than one count but fewer than ten. The chain carries TRBV6-1 and TRBJ2-7; TRBD1 agrees at 9 bases. CDR3 length: 13 residues. Trimming took 6 bases from V and 5 from J; bases not matched to a gene: 5. Germline V CDR1 and CDR2: MNHNS, SASEGT. As DNA, the CDR3 is TGTGCCAGCAGGGGGACAGGGAGGGACGAGCAGTACTTC. Its protein is CASRGTGRDEQYF.

The chain carries TRBV5-6 and TRBJ2-1; 10 nucleotides match TRBD2. V was pared by 3 bases and J by 5 bases, with 8 bases of the junction left unmatched. This CDR3 is built from 16 residues. Germline CDR1 is SGHDT and CDR2 is YYEEEE. As DNA, the CDR3 is TGTGCCAGCAGCTCCCCGGGACTAGCGCGTGACAATGAGCAGTTCTTC. It codes for CASSSPGLARDNEQFF.

This clonotype turned up a few times. This sequence joins TRBV5-1 and TRBJ1-6; D possibly corresponds to TRBD1 (5 bases). Deletions cut 4 bases from V and 5 bases from J, with 10 bases between. CDR1 is SGHRS and CDR2 is YFSETQ in the germline V gene. The CDR3 sequence is 14 residues long. The CDR3 reads CASSRRENNSPLHF. Here the CDR3 DNA reads TGCGCCAGCAGCCGCAGGGAGAATAATTCACCCCTCCACTTT.